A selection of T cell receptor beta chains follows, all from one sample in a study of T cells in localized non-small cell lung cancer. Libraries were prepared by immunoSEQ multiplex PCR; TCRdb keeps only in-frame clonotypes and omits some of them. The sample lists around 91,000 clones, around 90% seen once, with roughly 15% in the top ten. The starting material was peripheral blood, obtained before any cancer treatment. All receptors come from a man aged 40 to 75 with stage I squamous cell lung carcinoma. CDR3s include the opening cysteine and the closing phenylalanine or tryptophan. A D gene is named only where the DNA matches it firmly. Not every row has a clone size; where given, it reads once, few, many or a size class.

CASSLRDPGYEQYF	TGTGCCAGCAGCTTAAGGGATCCGGGCTACGAGCAGTACTTC	NA	NA	TRBV7-2	TRBJ2-7
CASSEAPLVGSGSTEAFF	TGTGCCAGCAGTGAAGCGCCGCTCGTGGGAAGTGGTAGCACTGAAGCTTTCTTT	NA	NA	TRBV2	TRBJ1-1
CASSPFGTTNTEAFF	TGCGCCAGCAGCCCATTCGGGACAACGAACACTGAAGCTTTCTTT	NA	NA	TRBV4-1	TRBJ1-1
CASSQDLRNQPQHF	TGCGCCAGCAGCCAAGATCTGAGAAATCAGCCCCAGCATTTT	NA	once	TRBV4-1	TRBJ1-5
CASSQEWGRGQPQHF	TGCGCCAGCAGCCAAGAGTGGGGGAGGGGTCAGCCCCAGCATTTT	NA	NA	TRBV4-1	TRBJ1-5
CASSQARDWVQETQYF	TGTGCCAGCAGCCAAGCCCGGGACTGGGTACAAGAGACCCAGTACTTC	NA	few	TRBV14	TRBJ2-5
CASSYRVSHSGNTIYF	TGTGCCAGCAGTTACCGAGTCAGCCACTCTGGAAACACCATATATTTT	NA	NA	TRBV6-5	TRBJ1-3
CASSVVDRERTEAFF	TGTGCCAGCAGCGTCGTCGACAGGGAGAGGACTGAAGCTTTCTTT	TRBD1	NA	TRBV7-9	TRBJ1-1
CASSVFDAGASSSGNTIYF	TGTGCCAGCAGCGTTTTCGATGCGGGGGCTTCGAGCTCTGGAAACACCATATATTTT	NA	NA	TRBV9	TRBJ1-3
CASSPSGGKSGNTIYF	TGTGCCAGCTCACCCTCCGGGGGGAAGTCTGGAAACACCATATATTTT	NA	NA	TRBV18	TRBJ1-3
CASSTTQGRVGNTIYF	TGTGCCAGCTCAACGACCCAGGGGAGGGTTGGAAACACCATATATTTT	NA	few	TRBV18	TRBJ1-3
CASKQATTNEKLFF	TGTGCCAGCAAGCAGGCGACAACTAATGAAAAACTGTTTTTT	NA	NA	TRBV6-5	TRBJ1-4
CASSPSRGEVIPGELFF	TGCGCCAGCAGCCCCAGCAGGGGGGAAGTGATACCCGGGGAGCTGTTTTTT	NA	NA	TRBV5-1	TRBJ2-2
CASSRGQGATEAYGYTF	TGCGCCAGCAGCCGGGGACAGGGGGCAACGGAGGCCTATGGCTACACCTTC	TRBD1	NA	TRBV5-1	TRBJ1-2
CASSQDTGLGTEAFF	TGTGCCAGCAGCCAAGATACGGGGTTGGGCACTGAAGCTTTCTTT	NA	NA	TRBV4-2	TRBJ1-1
CASSPGGGDTQYF	TGTGCCAGCTCACCAGGCGGGGGAGATACGCAGTATTTT	TRBD2	NA	TRBV18	TRBJ2-3